Following are 15 T cell receptor beta chains from one sample sequenced in a study of cytomegalovirus exposure and HLA in healthy donors. PCR used 60 Vbeta primers and 13 Jbeta primers. Profiled with immunoSEQ multiplex PCR; TCRdb holds only in-frame clones, not every one. Of under 140,000 clones listed, 65% to 80% are singletons. What was sequenced was PBMCs. These receptors originate from an older woman in good health and CMV-seropositive.

The chain recombines TRBV28 with TRBJ2-1; the match to TRBD1 covers 7 bases. This CDR3 has 11 amino acids. The ends lost 6 bases at V and 15 bases at J; junction bases unmatched: 8. Germline-derived CDR1 and CDR2 are MDHEN and SYDVKM. CDR3 sequence: CASSLTGIRFF. CDR3 DNA: TGTGCCAGCAGCCTGACAGGGATCCGGTTCTTC.

This rearrangement joins TRBV7-3 to TRBJ2-5; 14 positions agree with TRBD2. CDR3 length: 16 amino acids. The germline V gene encodes CDR1 SGHTA and CDR2 FQGTGA. V dropped 2 bases and J dropped 2; count of bases not matched to a gene: 1. CDR3 loop: CASSLGTSGGQETQYF. DNA of the CDR3: TGTGCCAGCAGCTTAGGGACTAGCGGGGGACAAGAGACCCAGTACTTC.

This chain uses TRBV6-6 with TRBJ2-1; a possible D gene is TRBD2 (5 bases). Germline lookup yields CDR1 MNHNY and CDR2 SVGAGI (reference sequence). The CDR3 extends over 16 amino acids. V was clipped by 6 bases and J by 7 bases, with 22 bases between them. The CDR3 region is CASRTPGFGIWNEQFF. In nucleotides, the CDR3 is TGTGCCAGCAGAACTCCGGGATTCGGAATTTGGAATGAGCAGTTCTTC.

J is TRBJ1-1 and V is TRBV10-1; a weak D match, TRBD1 (5 bases). Trimming pared 6 bases from V and 4 bases from J, leaving 15 bases between. CDR1 and CDR2 (germline): WNHNN, SYGVQD (reference sequence). CDR3 length: 14 residues. CDR3 sequence (DNA): TGCGCCAGCAGGAACTCAGGGTCGGGCACTGAAGCTTTCTTT. It yields the protein CASRNSGSGTEAFF.

V gene TRBV18 combines with J gene TRBJ2-2; the D gene is possibly TRBD1 (6 bases). Germline V gene sequence: CDR1 KGHSH, CDR2 LQKENI. CDR3 length: 16 residues. Between the trimmed V and J ends, which lost 0 bases and 0 bases, there was a span of 8 bases. The CDR3 is CASSPPQGPNTGELFF. The CDR3 region has the DNA TGTGCCAGCTCACCACCGCAGGGGCCGAACACCGGGGAGCTGTTTTTT.

The V and J genes are TRBV11-3 and TRBJ2-7; D may be TRBD1 (5 bases). CDR1 and CDR2 (germline): SGHNT, YENEEA. The CDR3 has 12 residues. V dropped 4 bases and J dropped 4 bases, with 8 bases sitting between them. CDR3 DNA: TGTGCCAGCAGCTCAAGGGGTTACGAGCAGTACTTC. Amino acid sequence: CASSSRGYEQYF. The full variable domain, rest sourced from reference TRBV11-3 and TRBJ2-7, is EAGVVQSPRYKIIEKKQPVAFWCNPISGHNTLYWYLQNLGQGPELLIRYENEEAVDDSQLPKDRFSAERLKGVDSTLKIQPAELGDSAVYLCASSSRGYEQYFGPGTRLTVT.

The rearrangement joins TRBV28 to TRBJ2-7; TRBD2 aligns across 9 bases. This CDR3 spans 17 amino acids. CDR1 and CDR2 from the germline V gene are MDHEN and SYDVKM. V shed 4 bases and J 3 bases; nucleotides not matched to a gene: 13. The CDR3 nucleotides read TGTGCCAGCAGTTCTCCCCTCCTAGCGGGACGCCACTACGAGCAGTACTTC. It encodes CASSSPLLAGRHYEQYF. The full variable domain, in which reference TRBV28 and TRBJ2-7 provide the parts outside the CDR3, is DVKVTQSSRYLVKRTGEKVFLECVQDMDHENMFWYRQDPGLGLRLIYFSYDVKMKEKGDIPEGYSVSREKKERFSLILESASTNQTSMYLCASSSPLLAGRHYEQYFGPGTRLTVT.

The DNA of the CDR3 is TGTGCCAGCAGCAAACAGTCAGGGCTAAATCAGCCCCAGCATTTT. Translated: CASSKQSGLNQPQHF. V usage is TRBV7-6 and J usage is TRBJ1-5, with D possibly being TRBD1 (5 bases). Per germline, CDR1 SGHVS and CDR2 FNYEAQ. The CDR3 covers 15 residues. Trimming removed 5 bases from V and 4 bases from J, with 15 bases in between.

This clone came up a few times. The chain couples TRBV5-1 to TRBJ2-6; 9 positions match TRBD2. J gave up 0 bases and V 4 bases, and 8 bases lay outside the gene matches. This CDR3 has 18 amino acids. Per germline, CDR1 SGHRS and CDR2 YFSETQ. The CDR3 nucleotides are TGCGCCAGCAGCATAACAGCGGGGGGAAGCTCTGGGGCCAACGTCCTGACTTTC. Translated, it gives CASSITAGGSSGANVLTF.

The chain carries TRBV7-2 and TRBJ1-3; weak D call: TRBD1 (5 bases). The V and J ends lost 6 bases and 0 bases respectively, with 12 bases between them. The germline V gene has CDR1 SGHTA and CDR2 FQGNSA. The CDR3 consists of 15 residues. Here the CDR3 DNA reads TGTGCCAGCAGTAAAGGACATGCCTCTGGAAACACCATATATTTT. Protein sequence: CASSKGHASGNTIYF. The full variable domain, rest sourced from reference TRBV7-2 and TRBJ1-3, is GAGVSQSPSNKVTEKGKDVELRCDPISGHTALYWYRQSLGQGLEFLIYFQGNSAPDKSGLPSDRFSAERTGGSVSTLTIQRTQQEDSAVYLCASSKGHASGNTIYFGEGSWLTVV.

This chain joins TRBV15 and TRBJ2-1, with 9 bases identical to TRBD1. V lost 1 base and J lost 1; bases outside the gene matches: 2. The CDR3 runs to 16 residues. In germline, CDR1 is LNHNV, CDR2 YYDKDF (reference sequence). This CDR3 reads CATSRGGTGSYNEQFF. CDR3 coding DNA: TGTGCCACCAGCAGAGGTGGGACAGGGTCCTACAATGAGCAGTTCTTC.

CDR3 nucleotide sequence: TGTGCCTGGAGTGTGACACAGGGACGTTTGATCGAAGAGACCCAGTACTTC. It yields the protein CAWSVTQGRLIEETQYF. The chain has TRBV30 and TRBJ2-5; D is perhaps TRBD1 (6 bases). The V gene lost 0 bases and the J gene lost 3 bases, with 20 bases spanning the gap. The CDR3 sequence is 17 residues long. Germline V CDR1 and CDR2: GTSNPN, SVGIG (reference sequence).

In this sample, this clone turned up once. The chain is built from TRBV14 and TRBJ1-1, with D unresolved. Germline V gene data show CDR1 as SGHDN and CDR2 as FVKESK. Deletions cut 1 base from V and 4 bases from J, with 4 bases between. The length of the CDR3 is 12 residues. CDR3 sequence reads: CASSQVSTEAFF. CDR3 coding DNA: TGTGCCAGCAGCCAAGTCAGCACTGAAGCTTTCTTT.

This chain uses TRBV10-2 with TRBJ2-3, with 7 bases fitting TRBD2. Trimming cost V 3 bases and J 2 bases; bases outside gene matches: 5. Germline V gives CDR1 WSHSY, CDR2 SAAADI. This CDR3 comprises 15 residues. The CDR3 loop is CASSERTRFTDTQYF. The DNA of the CDR3 is TGCGCCAGCAGTGAACGGACTAGGTTCACAGATACGCAGTATTTT.

The chain uses TRBV18 and TRBJ2-3; 7 nucleotides align to TRBD2. With V trimmed by 3 bases and J by 6 bases, 9 bases remained unmatched. This CDR3 contains 15 residues. Per the germline V gene, CDR1 is KGHSH and CDR2 is LQKENI. The CDR3 region is CASSPQGGPRDTQYF. The CDR3, as DNA: TGTGCCAGCTCACCGCAGGGAGGGCCGAGGGATACGCAGTATTTT.